The sequence of this T cell receptor beta chain was determined in a study of T cell changes during pregnancy in multiple sclerosis (dated by TCRdb to between 2018 and 2021). Some background on the complete study: The study looked at changes in the T cell repertoire across pregnancy in women with multiple sclerosis.

This clone is a singleton in its sample. It has no known antigen specificity. Qualities for individual bases were not recorded, and no much larger clone is one base off. To prepare the library, the immunoSEQ multiplex PCR assay was applied. TCRdb carries this immuneACCESS record with in-frame sequences only. Its versions omit some clonotypes, under half of them owing to an unresolved V gene in the studies checked, with the rest unexplained. This sample holds around 80,000 clones; 85% to 95% were observed only once. The biggest ten clones account for around 0.91% of the sample. The CDR3 goes from the cysteine to the phenylalanine over 15 residues. The only DNA kept is the CDR3, 45 bases in frame from the first base. Reading the germline V gene gives CDR1 SGHTA and CDR2 FQGNSA. The trim is 1 base for V and 9 bases for J, with a gap of 16 bases between the germline ends.

The rearrangement joined TRBV7-2 to TRBJ2-1; TRBD1 is a weak D gene call, 5 bases matching. The receptor was isolated from a female donor in good health, enrolled as a control in a pregnancy study. This specimen was peripheral blood, taken in the second trimester of pregnancy. This receptor carries the CDR3 CASSLVEWGHGEQFF. The bases are TGTGCCAGCAGCTTAGTGGAATGGGGCCATGGTGAGCAGTTCTTC.